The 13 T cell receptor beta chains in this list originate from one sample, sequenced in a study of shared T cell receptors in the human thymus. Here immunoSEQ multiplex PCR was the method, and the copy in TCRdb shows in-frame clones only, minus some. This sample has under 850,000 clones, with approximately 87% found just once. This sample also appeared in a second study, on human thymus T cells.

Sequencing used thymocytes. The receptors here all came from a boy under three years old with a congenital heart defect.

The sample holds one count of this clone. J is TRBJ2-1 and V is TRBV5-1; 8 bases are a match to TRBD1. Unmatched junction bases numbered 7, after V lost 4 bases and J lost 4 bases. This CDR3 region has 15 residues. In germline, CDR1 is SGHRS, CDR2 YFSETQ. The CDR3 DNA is TGCGCCAGCAGCACCGGACAGGGCGCTTACAATGAGCAGTTCTTC. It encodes CASSTGQGAYNEQFF.

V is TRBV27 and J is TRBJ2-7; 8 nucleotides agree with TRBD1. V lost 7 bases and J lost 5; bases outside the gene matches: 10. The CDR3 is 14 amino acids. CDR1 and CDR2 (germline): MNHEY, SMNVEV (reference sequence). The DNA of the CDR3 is TGTGCCAGCAAGGGTAGCAGGGGGCGTCACGAGCAGTACTTC. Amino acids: CASKGSRGRHEQYF.

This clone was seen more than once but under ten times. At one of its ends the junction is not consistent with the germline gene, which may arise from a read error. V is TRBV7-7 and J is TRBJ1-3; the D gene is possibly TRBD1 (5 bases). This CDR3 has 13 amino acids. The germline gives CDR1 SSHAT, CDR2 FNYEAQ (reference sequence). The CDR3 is CASSLDQGNTIYF. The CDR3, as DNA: TGTGCTAGCAGCTTAGACCAGGGCAACACCATATATTTT. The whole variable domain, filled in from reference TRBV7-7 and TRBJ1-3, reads GAGVSQSPRYKVTKRGQDVTLRCDPISSHATLYWYQQALGQGPEFLTYFNYEAQPDKSGLPSDRFSAERPEGSISTLTIQRTEQRDSAMYRCASSLDQGNTIYFGEGSWLTVV.

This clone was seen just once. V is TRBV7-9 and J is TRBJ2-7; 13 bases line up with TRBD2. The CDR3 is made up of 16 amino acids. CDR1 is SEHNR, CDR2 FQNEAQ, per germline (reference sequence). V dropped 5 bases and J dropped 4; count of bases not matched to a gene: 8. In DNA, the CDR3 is TGTGCCAGCAGCGCACTGACTAGCGGGAGGCGGTACGAGCAGTACTTC. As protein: CASSALTSGRRYEQYF.

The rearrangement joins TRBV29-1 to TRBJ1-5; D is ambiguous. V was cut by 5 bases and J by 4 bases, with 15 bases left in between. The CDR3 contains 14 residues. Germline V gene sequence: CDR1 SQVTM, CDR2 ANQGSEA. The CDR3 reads CSVSAGEGNQPQHF. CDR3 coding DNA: TGCAGCGTTTCCGCCGGGGAAGGGAATCAGCCCCAGCATTTT.

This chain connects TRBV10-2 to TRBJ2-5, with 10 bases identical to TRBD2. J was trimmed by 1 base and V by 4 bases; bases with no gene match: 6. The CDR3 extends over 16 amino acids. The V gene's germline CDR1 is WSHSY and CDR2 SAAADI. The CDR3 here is CASSVGVAGGQETQYF. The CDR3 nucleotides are TGCGCCAGCAGTGTCGGGGTAGCGGGGGGCCAAGAGACCCAGTACTTC.

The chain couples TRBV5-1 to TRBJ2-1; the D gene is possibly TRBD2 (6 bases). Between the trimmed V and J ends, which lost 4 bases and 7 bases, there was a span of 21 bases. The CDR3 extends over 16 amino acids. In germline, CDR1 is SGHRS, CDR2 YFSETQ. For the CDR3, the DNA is TGCGCCAGCAGCCTCACTAGCTCGGGAATCGGTAATGAGCAGTTCTTC. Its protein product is CASSLTSSGIGNEQFF.

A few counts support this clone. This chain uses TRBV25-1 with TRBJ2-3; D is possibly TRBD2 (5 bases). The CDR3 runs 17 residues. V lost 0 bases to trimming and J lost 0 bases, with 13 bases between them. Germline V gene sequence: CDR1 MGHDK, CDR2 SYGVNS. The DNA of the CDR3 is TGTGCCAGCAGTGAATATGCGGGCGAGAGTAGCACAGATACGCAGTATTTT. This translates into CASSEYAGESSTDTQYF.

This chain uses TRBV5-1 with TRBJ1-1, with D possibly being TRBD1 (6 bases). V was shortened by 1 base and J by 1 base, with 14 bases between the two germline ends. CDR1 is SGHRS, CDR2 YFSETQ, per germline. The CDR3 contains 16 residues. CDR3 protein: CASSLRALQGNTEAFF. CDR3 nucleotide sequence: TGCGCCAGCAGCTTGCGGGCCCTACAGGGGAACACTGAAGCTTTCTTT.

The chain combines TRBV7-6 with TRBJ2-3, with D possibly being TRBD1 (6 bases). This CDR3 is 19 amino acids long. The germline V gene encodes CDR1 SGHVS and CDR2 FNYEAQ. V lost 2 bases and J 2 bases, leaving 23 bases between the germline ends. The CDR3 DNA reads TGTGCCAGCAGCTTAACCCCATCCTCAGGGGATTGGGTCACAGATACGCAGTATTTT. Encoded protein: CASSLTPSSGDWVTDTQYF.

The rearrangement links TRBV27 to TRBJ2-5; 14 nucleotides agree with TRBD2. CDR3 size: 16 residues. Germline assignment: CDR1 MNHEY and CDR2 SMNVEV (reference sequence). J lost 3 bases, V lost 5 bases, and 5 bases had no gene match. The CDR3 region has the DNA TGTGCCAGCAGTACTCCGGGACTAGCGGGAGAAGAGACCCAGTACTTC. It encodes CASSTPGLAGEETQYF.

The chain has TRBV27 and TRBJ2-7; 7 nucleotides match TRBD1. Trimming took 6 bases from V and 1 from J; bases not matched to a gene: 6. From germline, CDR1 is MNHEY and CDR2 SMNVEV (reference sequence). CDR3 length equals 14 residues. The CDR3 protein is CASRSRDSSYEQYF. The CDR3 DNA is TGTGCCAGCAGGAGCCGGGACAGTTCCTACGAGCAGTACTTC.

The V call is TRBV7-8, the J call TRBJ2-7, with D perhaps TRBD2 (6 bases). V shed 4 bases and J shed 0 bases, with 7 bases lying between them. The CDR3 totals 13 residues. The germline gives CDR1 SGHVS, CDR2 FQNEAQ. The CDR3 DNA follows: TGTGCCAGCAGCTCCGGGAGCTCCTACGAGCAGTACTTC. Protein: CASSSGSSYEQYF. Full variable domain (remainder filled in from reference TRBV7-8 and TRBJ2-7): GAGVSQSPRYKVAKRGQDVALRCDPISGHVSLFWYQQALGQGPEFLTYFQNEAQLDKSGLPSDRFFAERPEGSVSTLKIQRTQQEDSAVYLCASSSGSSYEQYFGPGTRLTVT.